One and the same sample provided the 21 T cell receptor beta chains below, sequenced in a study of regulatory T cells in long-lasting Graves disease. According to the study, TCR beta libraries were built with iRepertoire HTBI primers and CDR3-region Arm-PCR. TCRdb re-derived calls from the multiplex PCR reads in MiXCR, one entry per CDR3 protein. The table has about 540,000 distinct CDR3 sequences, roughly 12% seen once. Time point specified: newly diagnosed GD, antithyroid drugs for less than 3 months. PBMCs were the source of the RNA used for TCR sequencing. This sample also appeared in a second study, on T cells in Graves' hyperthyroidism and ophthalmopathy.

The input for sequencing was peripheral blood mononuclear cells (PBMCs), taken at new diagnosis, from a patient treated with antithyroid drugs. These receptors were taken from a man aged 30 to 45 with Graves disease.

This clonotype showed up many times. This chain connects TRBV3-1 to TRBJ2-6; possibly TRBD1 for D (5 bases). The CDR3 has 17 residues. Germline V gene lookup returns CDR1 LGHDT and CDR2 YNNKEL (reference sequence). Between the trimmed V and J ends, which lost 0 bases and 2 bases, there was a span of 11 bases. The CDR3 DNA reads TGTGCCAGCAGCCAAGAAGACAGACCAGCTGGGGCCAACGTCCTGACTTTC. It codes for CASSQEDRPAGANVLTF. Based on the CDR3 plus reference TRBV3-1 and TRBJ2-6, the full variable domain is DTAVSQTPKYLVTQMGNDKSIKCEQNLGHDTMYWYKQDSKKFLKIMFSYNNKELIINETVPNRFSPKSPDKAHLNLHINSLELGDSAVYFCASSQEDRPAGANVLTFGAGSRLTVL.

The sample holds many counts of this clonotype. The CDR3 is CASSPTGGAGGYTF. The CDR3 DNA reads TGTGCCAGCAGTCCGACAGGGGGCGCGGGTGGCTACACCTTC. The gene calls are TRBV27 and TRBJ1-2, with 10 positions matching TRBD1. Germline V CDR1 and CDR2: MNHEY, SMNVEV (reference sequence). The CDR3 is made up of 14 amino acids. V was clipped by 5 bases and J by 7 bases; unmatched bases: 7.

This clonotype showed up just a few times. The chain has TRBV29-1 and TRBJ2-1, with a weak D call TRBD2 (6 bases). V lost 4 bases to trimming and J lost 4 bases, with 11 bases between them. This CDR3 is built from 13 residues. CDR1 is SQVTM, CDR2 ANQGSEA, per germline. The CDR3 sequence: CSVGDSGYNEQFF. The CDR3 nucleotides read TGCAGCGTTGGTGATAGCGGATACAATGAGCAGTTCTTC.

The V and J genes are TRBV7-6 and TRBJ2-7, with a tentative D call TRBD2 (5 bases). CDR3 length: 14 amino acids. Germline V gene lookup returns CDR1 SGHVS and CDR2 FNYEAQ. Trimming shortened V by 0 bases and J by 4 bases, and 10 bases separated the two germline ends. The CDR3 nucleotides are TGTGCCAGCAGCTTAGCGGGAGAGCGGTACGAGCAGTACTTC. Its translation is CASSLAGERYEQYF.

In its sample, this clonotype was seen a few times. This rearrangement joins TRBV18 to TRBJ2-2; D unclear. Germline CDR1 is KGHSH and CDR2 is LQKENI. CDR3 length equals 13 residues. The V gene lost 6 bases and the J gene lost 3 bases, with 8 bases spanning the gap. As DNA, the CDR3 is TGTGCCAGCTCTAACAGTTACACCGGGGAGCTGTTTTTT. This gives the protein CASSNSYTGELFF.

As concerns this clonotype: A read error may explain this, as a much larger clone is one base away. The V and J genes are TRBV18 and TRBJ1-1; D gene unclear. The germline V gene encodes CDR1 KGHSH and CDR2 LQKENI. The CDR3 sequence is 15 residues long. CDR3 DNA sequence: TGTTCCAGCTCACCAAATTCGGGCAGAAACACTGAAGCTTTCTTT. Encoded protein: CSSSPNSGRNTEAFF.

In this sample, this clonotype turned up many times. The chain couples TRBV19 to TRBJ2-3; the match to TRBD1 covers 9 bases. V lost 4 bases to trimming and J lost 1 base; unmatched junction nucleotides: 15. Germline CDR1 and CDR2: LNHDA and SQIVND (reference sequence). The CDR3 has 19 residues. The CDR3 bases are TGTGCCAGTAGTACCTTCGACAGGGGGAAAGAACGGGGCACAGATACGCAGTATTTT. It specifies CASSTFDRGKERGTDTQYF.

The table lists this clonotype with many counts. The CDR3 DNA reads TGTGCCAGCAGTTTTTACTCTGGGGGACACTCGAAGGCTGAAGCTTTCTTT. Translated, it gives CASSFYSGGHSKAEAFF. The chain is built from TRBV27 and TRBJ1-1; a possible D gene is TRBD1 (6 bases). V lost 3 bases and J lost 6, with 23 bases in between. The CDR3 runs to 17 residues. Germline-derived CDR1 and CDR2 are MNHEY and SMNVEV (reference sequence).

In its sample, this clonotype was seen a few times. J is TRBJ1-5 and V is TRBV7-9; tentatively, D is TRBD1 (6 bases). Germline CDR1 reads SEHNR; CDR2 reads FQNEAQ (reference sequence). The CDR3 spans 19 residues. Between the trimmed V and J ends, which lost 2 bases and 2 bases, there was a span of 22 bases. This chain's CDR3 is CASSLSSIPGTIGNQPQHF. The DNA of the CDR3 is TGTGCCAGCAGCTTATCCTCAATCCCCGGGACAATTGGCAATCAGCCCCAGCATTTT.

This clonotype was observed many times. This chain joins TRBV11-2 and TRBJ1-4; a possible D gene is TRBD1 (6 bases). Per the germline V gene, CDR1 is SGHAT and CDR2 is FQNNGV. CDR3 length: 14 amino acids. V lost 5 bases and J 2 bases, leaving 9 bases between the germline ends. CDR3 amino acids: CASSKGGTNEKLFF. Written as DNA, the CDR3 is TGTGCCAGCAGCAAAGGGGGGACTAATGAAAAACTGTTTTTT. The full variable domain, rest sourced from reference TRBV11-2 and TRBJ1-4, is EAGVAQSPRYKIIEKRQSVAFWCNPISGHATLYWYQQILGQGPKLLIQFQNNGVVDDSQLPKDRFSAERLKGVDSTLKIQPAKLEDSAVYLCASSKGGTNEKLFFGSGTQLSVL.

The CDR3 loop is CATSEGEANEKLFF. Here the CDR3 DNA reads TGTGCCACCAGTGAGGGGGAAGCTAATGAAAAACTGTTTTTT. The chain combines TRBV24-1 with TRBJ1-4, with a weak D call TRBD1 (5 bases). Germline V gene lookup returns CDR1 KGHDR and CDR2 SFDVKD. The length of the CDR3 is 14 residues. Trimming left V 4 bases short and J 3 bases short, with 8 bases between.

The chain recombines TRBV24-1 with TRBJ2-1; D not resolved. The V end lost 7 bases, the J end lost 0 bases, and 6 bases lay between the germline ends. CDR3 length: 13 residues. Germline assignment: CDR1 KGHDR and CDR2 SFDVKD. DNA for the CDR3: TGTGCCACCAGCAGGAGCTCCTACAATGAGCAGTTCTTC. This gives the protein CATSRSSYNEQFF.

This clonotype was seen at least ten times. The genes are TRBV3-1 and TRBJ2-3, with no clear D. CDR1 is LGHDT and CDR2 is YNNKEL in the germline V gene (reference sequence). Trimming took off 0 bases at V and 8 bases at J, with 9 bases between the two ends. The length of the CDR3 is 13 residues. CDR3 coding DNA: TGTGCCAGCAGCCAAGAATTGCGGACTACGCAGTATTTT. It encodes CASSQELRTTQYF.

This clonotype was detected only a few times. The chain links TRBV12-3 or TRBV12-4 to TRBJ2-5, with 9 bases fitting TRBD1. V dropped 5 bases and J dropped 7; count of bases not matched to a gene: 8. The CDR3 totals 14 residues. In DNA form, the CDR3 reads TGTGCCAGCAGTAGAGGACAGGGGAGTGTGACCCAGTACTTC. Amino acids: CASSRGQGSVTQYF.

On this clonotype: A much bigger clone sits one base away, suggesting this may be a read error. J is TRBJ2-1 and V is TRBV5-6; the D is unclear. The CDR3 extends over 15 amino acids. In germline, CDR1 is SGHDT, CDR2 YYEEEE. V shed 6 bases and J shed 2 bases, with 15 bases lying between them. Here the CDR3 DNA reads TGTGCCAGCACCTCCCGGTTAGGCACCTACAATGAGCAGTTCTTC. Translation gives CASTSRLGTYNEQFF. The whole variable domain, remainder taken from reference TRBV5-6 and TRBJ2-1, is DAGVTQSPTHLIKTRGQQVTLRCSPKSGHDTVSWYQQALGQGPQFIFQYYEEEERQRGNFPDRFSGHQFPNYSSELNVNALLLGDSALYLCASTSRLGTYNEQFFGPGTRLTVL.

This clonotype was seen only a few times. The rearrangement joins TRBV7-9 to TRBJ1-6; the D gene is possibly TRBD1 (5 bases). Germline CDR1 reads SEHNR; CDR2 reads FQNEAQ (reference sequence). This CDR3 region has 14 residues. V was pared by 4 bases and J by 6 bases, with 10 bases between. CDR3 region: CASSYRDVNSPLHF. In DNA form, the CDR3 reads TGTGCCAGCAGCTACCGGGACGTTAATTCACCCCTCCACTTT.

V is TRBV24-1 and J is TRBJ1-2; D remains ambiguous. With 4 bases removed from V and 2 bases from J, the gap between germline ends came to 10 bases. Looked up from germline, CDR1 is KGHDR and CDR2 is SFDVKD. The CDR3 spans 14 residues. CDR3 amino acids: CATSDPGRNYGYTF. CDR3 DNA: TGTGCCACCAGTGACCCGGGAAGAAACTATGGCTACACCTTC.

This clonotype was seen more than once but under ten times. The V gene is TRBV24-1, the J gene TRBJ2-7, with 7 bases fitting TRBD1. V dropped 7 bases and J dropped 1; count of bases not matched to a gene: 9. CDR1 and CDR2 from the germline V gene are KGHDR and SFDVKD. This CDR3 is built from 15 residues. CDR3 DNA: TGTGCCACCAGGTCAACAGGGGTAGCTTCCTACGAGCAGTACTTC. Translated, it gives CATRSTGVASYEQYF.

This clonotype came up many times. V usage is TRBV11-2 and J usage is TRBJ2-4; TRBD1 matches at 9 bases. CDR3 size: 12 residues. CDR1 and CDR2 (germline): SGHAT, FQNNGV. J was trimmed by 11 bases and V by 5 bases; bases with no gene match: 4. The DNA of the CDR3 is TGTGCCAGCAGCAGAGGACAGGGGTTTCAGTACTTC. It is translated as CASSRGQGFQYF.

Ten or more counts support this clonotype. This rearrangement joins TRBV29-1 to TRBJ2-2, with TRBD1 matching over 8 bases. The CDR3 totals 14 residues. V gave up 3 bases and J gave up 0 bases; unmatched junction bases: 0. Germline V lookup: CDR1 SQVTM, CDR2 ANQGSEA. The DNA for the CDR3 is TGCAGCGTTGAGACAGGGGCGAACACCGGGGAGCTGTTTTTT. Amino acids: CSVETGANTGELFF.

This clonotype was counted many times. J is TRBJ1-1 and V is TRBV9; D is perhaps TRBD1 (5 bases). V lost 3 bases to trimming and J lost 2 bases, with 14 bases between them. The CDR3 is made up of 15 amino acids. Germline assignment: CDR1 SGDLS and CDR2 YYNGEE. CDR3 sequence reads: CASSAQGHPNTEAFF. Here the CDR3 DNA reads TGTGCCAGCAGCGCGCAGGGCCACCCAAACACTGAAGCTTTCTTT.